This T cell receptor beta chain derives from a study of T cell repertoires in cytomegalovirus infection. Notes on this clonotype: Its antigen is currently unknown.

Whole-study findings and limits: HLA-C-restricted TCR beta clonotypes specific for CMV led the ex vivo response.

TCRdb reanalysed the reads using MiXCR and keeps one entry per CDR3 protein. The sample shows about 340,000 distinct CDR3 sequences, about 29% of them seen only once. Germline lookup yields CDR1 SGHVS and CDR2 FNYEAQ. The CDR3 sequence is 14 residues long. V was pared by 5 bases and J by 0 bases, with 9 bases between. Source: cultured PBMCs, taken from culture after CMV antigen stimulation. The clonotype originates from a human donor in good health (CMV status not recorded). Some clones in this sample may be carry-over from other donors' samples. This chain uses TRBV7-6 with TRBJ2-3, with D possibly TRBD1 on 6 matching bases. The CDR3 sequence is CASSQDSSTDTQYF. The DNA of the CDR3 is TGTGCCAGCAGCCAGGACAGTAGCACAGATACGCAGTATTTT.